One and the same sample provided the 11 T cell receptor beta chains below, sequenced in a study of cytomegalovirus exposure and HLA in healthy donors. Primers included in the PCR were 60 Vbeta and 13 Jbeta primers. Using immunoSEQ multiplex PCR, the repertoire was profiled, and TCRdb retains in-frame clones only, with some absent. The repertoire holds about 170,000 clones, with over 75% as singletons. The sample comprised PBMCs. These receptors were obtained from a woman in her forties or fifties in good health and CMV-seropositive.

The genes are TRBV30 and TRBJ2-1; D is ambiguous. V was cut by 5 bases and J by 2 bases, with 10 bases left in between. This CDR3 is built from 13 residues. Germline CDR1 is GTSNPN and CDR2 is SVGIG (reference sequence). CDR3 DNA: TGTGCCTGGGTCGACACCACCTACAATGAGCAGTTCTTC. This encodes CAWVDTTYNEQFF.

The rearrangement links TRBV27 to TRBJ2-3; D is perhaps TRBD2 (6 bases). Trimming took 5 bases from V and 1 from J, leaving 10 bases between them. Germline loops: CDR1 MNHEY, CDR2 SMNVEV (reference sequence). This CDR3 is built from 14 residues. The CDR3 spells CASSGGTRTDTQYF. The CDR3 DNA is TGTGCCAGCAGTGGCGGGACCCGCACAGATACGCAGTATTTT.

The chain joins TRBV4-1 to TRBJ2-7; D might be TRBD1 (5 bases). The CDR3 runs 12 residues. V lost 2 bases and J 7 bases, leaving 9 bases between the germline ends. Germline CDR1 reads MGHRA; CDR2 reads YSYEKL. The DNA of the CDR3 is TGCGCCAGCAGCCAACCTGGGGCTGAGCAGTACTTC. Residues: CASSQPGAEQYF.

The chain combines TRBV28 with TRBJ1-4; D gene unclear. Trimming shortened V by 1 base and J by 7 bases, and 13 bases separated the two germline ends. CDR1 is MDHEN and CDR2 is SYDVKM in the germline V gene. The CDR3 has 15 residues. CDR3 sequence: CASSLLKGGGEKLFF. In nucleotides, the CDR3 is TGTGCCAGCAGTTTATTGAAAGGAGGCGGTGAAAAACTGTTTTTT.

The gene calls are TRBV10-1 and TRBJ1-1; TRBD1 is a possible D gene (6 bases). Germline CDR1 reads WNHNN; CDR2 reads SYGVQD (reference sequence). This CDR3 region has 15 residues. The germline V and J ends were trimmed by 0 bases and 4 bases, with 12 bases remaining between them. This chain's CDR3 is CASSESPARGTEAFF. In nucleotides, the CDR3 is TGCGCCAGCAGTGAGTCGCCGGCCAGGGGCACTGAAGCTTTCTTT.

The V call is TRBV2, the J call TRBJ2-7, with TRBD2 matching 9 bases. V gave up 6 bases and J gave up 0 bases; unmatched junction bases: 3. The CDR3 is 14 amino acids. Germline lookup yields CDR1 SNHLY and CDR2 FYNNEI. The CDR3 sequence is CASRREGRSYEQYF. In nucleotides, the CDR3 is TGTGCCAGCAGGCGGGAGGGCCGCTCCTACGAGCAGTACTTC.

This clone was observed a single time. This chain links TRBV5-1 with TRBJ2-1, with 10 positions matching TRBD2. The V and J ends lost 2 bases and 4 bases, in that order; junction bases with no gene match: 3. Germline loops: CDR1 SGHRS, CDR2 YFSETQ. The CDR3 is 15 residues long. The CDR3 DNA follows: TGCGCCAGCAGCTTTAGCGGGGGGACTTACAATGAGCAGTTCTTC. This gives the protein CASSFSGGTYNEQFF.

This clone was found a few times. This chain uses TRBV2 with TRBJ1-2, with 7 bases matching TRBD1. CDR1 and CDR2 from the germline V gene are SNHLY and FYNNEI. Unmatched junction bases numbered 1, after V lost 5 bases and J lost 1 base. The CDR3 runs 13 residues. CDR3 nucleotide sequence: TGTGCCAGCAGTCGGGACAGTAACTATGGCTACACCTTC. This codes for CASSRDSNYGYTF. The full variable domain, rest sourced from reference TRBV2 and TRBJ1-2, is EPEVTQTPSHQVTQMGQEVILRCVPISNHLYFYWYRQILGQKVEFLVSFYNNEISEKSEIFDDQFSVERPDGSNFTLKIRSTKLEDSAMYFCASSRDSNYGYTFGSGTRLTVV.

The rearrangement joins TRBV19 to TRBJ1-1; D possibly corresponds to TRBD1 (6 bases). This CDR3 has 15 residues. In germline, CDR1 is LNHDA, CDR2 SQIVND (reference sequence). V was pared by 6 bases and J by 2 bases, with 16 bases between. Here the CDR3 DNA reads TGTGCCAGTAGCCCGGCGACAGGCCTCAACACTGAAGCTTTCTTT. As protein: CASSPATGLNTEAFF.

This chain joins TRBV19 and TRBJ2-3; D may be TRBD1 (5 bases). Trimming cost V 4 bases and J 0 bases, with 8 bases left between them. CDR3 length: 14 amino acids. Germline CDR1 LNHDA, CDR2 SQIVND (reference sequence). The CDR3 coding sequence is TGTGCCAGTAGTACCACAGGCAGCACAGATACGCAGTATTTT. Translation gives CASSTTGSTDTQYF.

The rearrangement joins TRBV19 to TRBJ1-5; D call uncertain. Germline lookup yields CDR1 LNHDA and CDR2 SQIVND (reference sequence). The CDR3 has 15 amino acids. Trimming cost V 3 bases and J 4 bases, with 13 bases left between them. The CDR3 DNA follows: TGTGCCAGTAGTATTTATCGGGAAACAAATCAGCCCCAGCATTTT. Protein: CASSIYRETNQPQHF.